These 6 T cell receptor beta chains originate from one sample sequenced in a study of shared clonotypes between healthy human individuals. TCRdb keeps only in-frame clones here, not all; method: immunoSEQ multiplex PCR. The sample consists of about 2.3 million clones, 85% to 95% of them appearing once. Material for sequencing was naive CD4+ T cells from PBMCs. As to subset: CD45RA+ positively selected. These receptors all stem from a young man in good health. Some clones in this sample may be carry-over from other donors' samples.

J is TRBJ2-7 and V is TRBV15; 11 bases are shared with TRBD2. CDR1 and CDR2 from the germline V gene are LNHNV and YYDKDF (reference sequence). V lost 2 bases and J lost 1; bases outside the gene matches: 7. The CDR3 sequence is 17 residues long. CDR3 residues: CATSRLPGLAASYEQYF. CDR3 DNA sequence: TGTGCCACCAGCAGATTACCGGGACTAGCGGCTTCCTACGAGCAGTACTTC.

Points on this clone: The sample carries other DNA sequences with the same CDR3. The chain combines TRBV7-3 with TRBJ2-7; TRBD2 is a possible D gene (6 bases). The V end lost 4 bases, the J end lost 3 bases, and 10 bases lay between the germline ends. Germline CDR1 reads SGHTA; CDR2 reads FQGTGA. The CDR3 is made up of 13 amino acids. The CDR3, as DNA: TGTGCCAGCAGCTCAGCCGGGGGCTACGAGCAGTACTTC. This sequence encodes CASSSAGGYEQYF.

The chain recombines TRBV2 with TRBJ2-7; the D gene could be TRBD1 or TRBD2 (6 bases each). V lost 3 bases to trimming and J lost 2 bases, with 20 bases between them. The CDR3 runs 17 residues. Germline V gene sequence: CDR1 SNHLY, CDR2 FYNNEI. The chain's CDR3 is CASSESVGGRGTYEQYF. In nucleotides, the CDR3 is TGTGCCAGCAGTGAGTCTGTGGGAGGCAGGGGAACCTACGAGCAGTACTTC. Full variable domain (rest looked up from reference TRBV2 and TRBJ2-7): EPEVTQTPSHQVTQMGQEVILRCVPISNHLYFYWYRQILGQKVEFLVSFYNNEISEKSEIFDDQFSVERPDGSNFTLKIRSTKLEDSAMYFCASSESVGGRGTYEQYFGPGTRLTVT.

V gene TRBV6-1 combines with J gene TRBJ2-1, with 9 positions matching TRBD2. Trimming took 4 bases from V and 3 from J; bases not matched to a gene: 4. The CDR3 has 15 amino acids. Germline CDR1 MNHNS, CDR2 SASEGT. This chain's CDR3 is CASSVAGAIYNEQFF. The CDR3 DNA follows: TGTGCCAGCAGTGTAGCGGGAGCGATCTACAATGAGCAGTTCTTC.

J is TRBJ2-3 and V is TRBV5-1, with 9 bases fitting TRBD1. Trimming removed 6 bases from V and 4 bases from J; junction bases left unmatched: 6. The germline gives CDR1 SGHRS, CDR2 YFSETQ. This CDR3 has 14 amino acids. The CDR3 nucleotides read TGCGCCAGCACCCCGGGACAGGGCCCAGATACGCAGTATTTT. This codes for CASTPGQGPDTQYF. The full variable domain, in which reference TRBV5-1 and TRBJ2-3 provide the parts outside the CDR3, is KAGVTQTPRYLIKTRGQQVTLSCSPISGHRSVSWYQQTPGQGLQFLFEYFSETQRNKGNFPGRFSGRQFSNSRSEMNVSTLELGDSALYLCASTPGQGPDTQYFGPGTRLTVL.

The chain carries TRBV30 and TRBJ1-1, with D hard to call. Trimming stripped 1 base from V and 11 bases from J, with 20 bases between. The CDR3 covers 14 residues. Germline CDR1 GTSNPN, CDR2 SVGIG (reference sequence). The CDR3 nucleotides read TGTGCCTGGAGTGATCCTAAGGGCAGGCTCGGGGCTTTCTTT. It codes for CAWSDPKGRLGAFF.